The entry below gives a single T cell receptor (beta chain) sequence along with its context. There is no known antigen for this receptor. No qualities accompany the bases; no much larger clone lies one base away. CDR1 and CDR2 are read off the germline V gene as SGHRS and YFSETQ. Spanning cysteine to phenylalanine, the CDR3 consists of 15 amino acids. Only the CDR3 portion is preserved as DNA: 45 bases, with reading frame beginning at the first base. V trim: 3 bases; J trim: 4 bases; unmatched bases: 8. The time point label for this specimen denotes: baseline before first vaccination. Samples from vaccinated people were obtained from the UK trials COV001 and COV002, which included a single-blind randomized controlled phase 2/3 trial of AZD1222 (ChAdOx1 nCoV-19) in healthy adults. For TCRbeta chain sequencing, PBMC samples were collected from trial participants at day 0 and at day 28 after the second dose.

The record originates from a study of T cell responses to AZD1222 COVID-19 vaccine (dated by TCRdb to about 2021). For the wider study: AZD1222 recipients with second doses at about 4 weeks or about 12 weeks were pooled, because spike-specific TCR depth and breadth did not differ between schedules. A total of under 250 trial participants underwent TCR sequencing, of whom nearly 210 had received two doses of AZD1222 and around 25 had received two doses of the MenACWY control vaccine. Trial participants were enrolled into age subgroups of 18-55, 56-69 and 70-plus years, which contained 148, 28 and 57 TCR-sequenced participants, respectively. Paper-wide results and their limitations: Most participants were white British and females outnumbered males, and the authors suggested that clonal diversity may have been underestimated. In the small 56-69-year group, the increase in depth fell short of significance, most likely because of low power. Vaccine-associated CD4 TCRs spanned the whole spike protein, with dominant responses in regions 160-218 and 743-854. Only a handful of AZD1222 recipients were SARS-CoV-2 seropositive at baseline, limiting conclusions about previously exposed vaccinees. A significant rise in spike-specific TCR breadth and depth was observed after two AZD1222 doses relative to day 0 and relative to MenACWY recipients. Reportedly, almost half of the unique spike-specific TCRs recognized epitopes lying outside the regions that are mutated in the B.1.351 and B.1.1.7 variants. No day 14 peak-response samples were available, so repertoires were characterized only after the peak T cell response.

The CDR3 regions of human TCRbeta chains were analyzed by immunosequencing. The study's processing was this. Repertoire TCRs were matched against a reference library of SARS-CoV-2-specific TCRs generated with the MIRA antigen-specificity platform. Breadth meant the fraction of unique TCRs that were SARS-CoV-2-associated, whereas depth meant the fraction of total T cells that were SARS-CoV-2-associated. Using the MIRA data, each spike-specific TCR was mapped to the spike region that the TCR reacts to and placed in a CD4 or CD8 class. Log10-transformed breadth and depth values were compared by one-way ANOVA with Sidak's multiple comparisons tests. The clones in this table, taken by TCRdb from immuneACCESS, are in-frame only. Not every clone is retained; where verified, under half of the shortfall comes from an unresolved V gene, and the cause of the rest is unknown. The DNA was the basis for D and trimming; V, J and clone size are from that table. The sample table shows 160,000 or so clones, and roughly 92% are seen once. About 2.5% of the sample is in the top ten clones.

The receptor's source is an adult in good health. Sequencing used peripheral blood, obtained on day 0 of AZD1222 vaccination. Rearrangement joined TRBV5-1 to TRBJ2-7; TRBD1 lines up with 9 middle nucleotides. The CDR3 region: CASSSGQGLPYEQYF. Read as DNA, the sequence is TGCGCCAGCAGCTCGGGACAGGGACTGCCGTACGAGCAGTACTTC.